This T cell receptor beta chain stems from a study of T-cell reconstitution after alpha-beta-depleted transplantation in children. Study-wide findings and caveats: As was reported, about two months after transplant, alpha-beta T cells came from several hundred expanded graft clones.

Germline values: CDR1 SGHDT, CDR2 YYEEEE. V dropped 4 bases and J dropped 2; count of bases not matched to a gene: 7. The CDR3 is made up of 17 amino acids. TCRbeta library construction was performed incorporating unique molecular identifiers. Using its own MiXCR run on the PCR reads, TCRdb lists one record per CDR3 protein. The repertoire includes 250,000 to 400,000 distinct CDR3 sequences, around 20% of them detected once, and about 10% sits in the top ten. This clonotype came up a few times. Its antigen remains unknown. The source is a male patient under 18 who had a stem cell transplant for acute lymphoblastic leukemia, so the T cells may come from the graft donor. The V gene is TRBV5-6, the J gene TRBJ2-5, with 14 bases lining up with TRBD2. The material sequenced was PBMCs, mostly from graft donor cells, taken 180 days after TCRalphabeta/CD19-depleted stem cell transplant. The CDR3 loop reads CASSRPGTSGGQETQYF. CDR3 DNA: TGTGCCAGCAGCAGACCCGGGACTAGCGGGGGTCAAGAGACCCAGTACTTC.